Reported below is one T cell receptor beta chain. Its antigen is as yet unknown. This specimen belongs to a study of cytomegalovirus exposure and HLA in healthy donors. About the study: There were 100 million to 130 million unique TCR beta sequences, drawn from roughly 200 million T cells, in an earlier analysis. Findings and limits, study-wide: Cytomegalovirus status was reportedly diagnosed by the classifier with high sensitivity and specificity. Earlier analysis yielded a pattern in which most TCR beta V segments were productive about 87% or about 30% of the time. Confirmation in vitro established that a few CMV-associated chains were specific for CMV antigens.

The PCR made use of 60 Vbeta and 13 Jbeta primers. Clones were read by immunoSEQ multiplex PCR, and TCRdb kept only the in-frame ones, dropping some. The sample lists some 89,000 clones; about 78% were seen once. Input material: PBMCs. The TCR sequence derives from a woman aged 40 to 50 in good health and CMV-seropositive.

CDR3 protein: CASSLAGGPADTQYF. The CDR3 DNA is TGTGCCAGCAGCTTAGCGGGAGGGCCTGCAGATACGCAGTATTTT. The chain employs TRBV7-9 and TRBJ2-3; 7 bases are a match to TRBD2. Germline CDR1 SEHNR, CDR2 FQNEAQ (reference sequence). Trimming cost V 0 bases and J 4 bases; bases outside gene matches: 4. This CDR3 comprises 15 residues.